The 23 T cell receptor beta chains below come from one sample, sequenced in a study of T cells in localized non-small cell lung cancer. Sequencing used immunoSEQ multiplex PCR; TCRdb keeps in-frame clones, though not all of them. The top ten hold 7.9% of the sample, which has fewer than 40,000 clones, roughly 93% seen once. The source material was peripheral blood, sampled before any cancer treatment. The receptors derive from an older female donor with stage I lung adenocarcinoma.

V usage is TRBV6-6 and J usage is TRBJ1-2, with D unclear. There are 14 residues in the CDR3. The ends were cut back, 0 bases at V and 7 bases at J, with 12 bases in the middle. In germline, CDR1 is MNHNY, CDR2 SVGAGI (reference sequence). The CDR3, as DNA: TGTGCCAGCAGTTACTCCGATGCCTCGGGTGGCTACACCTTC. Translating it yields CASSYSDASGGYTF.

The chain combines TRBV18 with TRBJ2-5; D remains unclear. The V gene lost 1 base and the J gene lost 2 bases, with 8 bases spanning the gap. This CDR3 comprises 14 residues. Germline lookup yields CDR1 KGHSH and CDR2 LQKENI. The CDR3: CASSPQGSQETQYF. DNA for the CDR3: TGTGCCAGCTCACCACAGGGTTCACAAGAGACCCAGTACTTC.

The genes are TRBV7-2 and TRBJ1-2; 7 bases are shared with TRBD1. The V segment lost 5 bases and the J segment 1 base; nucleotides outside the gene matches: 7. In germline, CDR1 is SGHTA, CDR2 FQGNSA. The CDR3 spans 15 residues. The CDR3 bases are TGTGCCAGCAGCACCAGGGGGGTCAGTAACTATGGCTACACCTTC. It is translated as CASSTRGVSNYGYTF.

The chain employs TRBV7-9 and TRBJ2-2, with D unresolved. This CDR3 region has 13 residues. Germline V gene data show CDR1 as SEHNR and CDR2 as FQNEAQ (reference sequence). V dropped 1 base and J dropped 6 bases, with 6 bases sitting between them. CDR3 DNA: TGTGCCAGCAGCTTAGACTCAGCCGGGGAGCTGTTTTTT. Translation: CASSLDSAGELFF.

The rearrangement joins TRBV11-2 to TRBJ1-1, with TRBD1 identical over 8 bases. The CDR3 totals 16 residues. Germline CDR1 reads SGHAT; CDR2 reads FQNNGV. J gave up 0 bases and V 4 bases, and 7 bases lay outside the gene matches. The CDR3 DNA follows: TGTGCCAGCAGCTCTAGGACAGGGCGGGTGAACACTGAAGCTTTCTTT. Protein sequence: CASSSRTGRVNTEAFF.

The chain has TRBV19 and TRBJ2-2, with D unresolved. Trimming took off 10 bases at V and 3 bases at J, with 15 bases between the two ends. The germline CDR1 and CDR2 sequences are LNHDA and SQIVND (reference sequence). This CDR3 has 14 residues. The CDR3 region is CATTLDGYTGELFF. In nucleotides, the CDR3 is TGTGCCACTACCTTGGACGGGTACACCGGGGAGCTGTTTTTT.

The genes are TRBV4-3 and TRBJ2-7; D possibly matches TRBD1 or TRBD2 (6 bases each). This CDR3 spans 15 amino acids. CDR1 is LGHNA and CDR2 is YSLEER in the germline V gene. V lost 0 bases, J lost 3 bases, and 12 bases lay in between. The CDR3 reads CASSQEWGAFYEQYF. The CDR3 region has the DNA TGCGCCAGCAGCCAAGAATGGGGGGCATTCTACGAGCAGTACTTC.

The V call is TRBV2, the J call TRBJ2-5; TRBD2 matches 7 bases. This CDR3 region has 15 residues. CDR1 is SNHLY and CDR2 is FYNNEI in the germline V gene. The trim removed 7 bases at V and 2 bases at J, leaving 10 bases unmatched. The CDR3 region is CASTIGTTGQETQYF. CDR3 bases: TGTGCCAGCACTATAGGGACTACGGGACAAGAGACCCAGTACTTC.

This rearrangement joins TRBV29-1 to TRBJ1-1; D possibly corresponds to TRBD1 (5 bases). The germline V and J ends were trimmed by 6 bases and 3 bases, with 5 bases remaining between them. This CDR3 spans 10 amino acids. Germline V gives CDR1 SQVTM, CDR2 ANQGSEA. This CDR3 is CSVGDTEAFF. DNA for the CDR3: TGCAGCGTGGGGGACACTGAAGCTTTCTTT.

V is TRBV6-1 and J is TRBJ2-4; 10 nucleotides match TRBD2. V lost 7 bases to trimming and J lost 7 bases; unmatched junction nucleotides: 10. In germline, CDR1 is MNHNS, CDR2 SASEGT. The CDR3 sequence is 15 residues long. This CDR3 reads CASTPTSGVSNIQYF. Here the CDR3 DNA reads TGTGCCAGCACCCCCACTAGCGGGGTATCGAACATTCAGTACTTC.

This chain uses TRBV19 with TRBJ1-3, with a possible D match to TRBD1 (5 bases). The CDR3 covers 14 residues. The germline V gene has CDR1 LNHDA and CDR2 SQIVND (reference sequence). Trimming stripped 10 bases from V and 2 bases from J, with 15 bases between. The CDR3 sequence is CATNLGGAGNTIYF. CDR3 bases: TGTGCCACCAACCTCGGAGGGGCTGGAAACACCATATATTTT.

The J gene is TRBJ2-5, the V gene TRBV5-4; 8 bases are a match to TRBD2. The CDR3 loop spans 14 amino acids. V shed 4 bases, J shed 2 bases, and the junction held 4 bases outside the gene matches. CDR1 SGHNT and CDR2 YYREEE come from the germline V gene (reference sequence). The CDR3 DNA sequence: TGTGCCAGCAGCCAACGGGGGGGGCAAGAGACCCAGTACTTC. Translation gives CASSQRGGQETQYF.

This chain uses TRBV28 with TRBJ1-2, with D perhaps TRBD1 (6 bases). The CDR3 runs 14 residues. Trimming shortened V by 4 bases and J by 8 bases, and 17 bases separated the two germline ends. Germline CDR1 and CDR2: MDHEN and SYDVKM. The CDR3 reads CASSSPDRRGGYTF. Here the CDR3 DNA reads TGTGCCAGCAGTTCCCCGGACAGAAGGGGAGGCTACACCTTC.

V gene TRBV30 combines with J gene TRBJ1-6; 7 nucleotides match TRBD1. Germline-derived CDR1 and CDR2 are GTSNPN and SVGIG (reference sequence). Trimming cost V 3 bases and J 11 bases; bases outside gene matches: 10. CDR3 length: 14 amino acids. The CDR3 DNA follows: TGTGCCTGGAGCCCGGGGACAGCCTGGGCACCCCTCCACTTT. Its protein is CAWSPGTAWAPLHF.

This CDR3 is CASSLARAADTQYF. The CDR3 bases are TGCGCCAGCAGCTTGGCCAGGGCAGCAGATACGCAGTATTTT. The gene calls are TRBV5-1 and TRBJ2-3, with D possibly matching TRBD1 (5 bases). This CDR3 has 14 residues. Trimming cost V 0 bases and J 4 bases, with 9 bases left between them. CDR1 and CDR2 (germline): SGHRS, YFSETQ.

V gene TRBV27 combines with J gene TRBJ2-1; a weak D match, TRBD1 (6 bases). The V end was cut by 5 bases, the J end by 2 bases, with 13 bases between. CDR1 is MNHEY, CDR2 SMNVEV, per germline (reference sequence). CDR3 length: 15 amino acids. The CDR3 nucleotides are TGTGCCAGCAGTACTTTCCAGGGGCCCTACAATGAGCAGTTCTTC. Translation gives CASSTFQGPYNEQFF.

The V call is TRBV9, the J call TRBJ1-4; possible D gene TRBD1, 6 bases. Trimming cost V 3 bases and J 3 bases, with 12 bases left between them. The CDR3 length is 15 residues. The V gene's germline CDR1 is SGDLS and CDR2 YYNGEE. The CDR3 DNA reads as TGTGCCAGCAGCGCCGAACAGGGCCCTAATGAAAAACTGTTTTTT. This codes for CASSAEQGPNEKLFF.

The V call is TRBV4-2, the J call TRBJ2-5; D is undetermined. Germline V gene sequence: CDR1 LGHNA, CDR2 YNFKEQ. This CDR3 has 15 amino acids. V was clipped by 0 bases and J by 5 bases, with 13 bases between them. The DNA for the CDR3 is TGTGCCAGCAGCCAAGAAGACCGCGCGAGTGAGACCCAGTACTTC. Translated, it gives CASSQEDRASETQYF.

CDR3 sequence (DNA): TGTGCCAGCAGCTTAGATGGCGGGGGGGCTGTAGATACGCAGTATTTT. It encodes CASSLDGGGAVDTQYF. This sequence joins TRBV13 and TRBJ2-3; 9 nucleotides line up with TRBD2. The V and J ends lost 1 base and 5 bases, in that order; junction bases with no gene match: 7. Looked up from germline, CDR1 is PRHDT and CDR2 is FYEKMQ (reference sequence). There are 16 residues in the CDR3.

The J gene is TRBJ1-2, the V gene TRBV4-3; D might be TRBD1 (6 bases). Germline V CDR1 and CDR2: LGHNA, YSLEER. V was shortened by 1 base and J by 4 bases, with 10 bases between the two germline ends. The CDR3 is 14 residues long. The CDR3 sequence: CASSQATGTYGYTF. Here the CDR3 DNA reads TGCGCCAGCAGCCAAGCAACAGGGACCTATGGCTACACCTTC.

This clone was counted only a few times. The rearrangement links TRBV6-6 to TRBJ1-5; TRBD1 matches 9 bases. V trimming: 4 bases; J trimming: 4 bases; junction bases outside the gene matches: 8. CDR3 length: 16 amino acids. Per germline, CDR1 MNHNY and CDR2 SVGAGI (reference sequence). The CDR3 DNA reads TGTGCCAGCAGTTCCACCGGACAGGGGAGGAATCAGCCCCAGCATTTT. Residues: CASSSTGQGRNQPQHF.

The rearrangement links TRBV9 to TRBJ1-2; D possibly corresponds to TRBD1 (6 bases). The germline CDR1 and CDR2 sequences are SGDLS and YYNGEE. The CDR3 totals 13 residues. V lost 2 bases and J lost 10, with 15 bases in between. Here the CDR3 reads CASSVMGQSAYTF. The CDR3 nucleotides read TGTGCCAGCAGCGTTATGGGACAAAGCGCCTACACCTTC. Based on the CDR3 plus reference TRBV9 and TRBJ1-2, the full variable domain is DSGVTQTPKHLITATGQRVTLRCSPRSGDLSVYWYQQSLDQGLQFLIQYYNGEERAKGNILERFSAQQFPDLHSELNLSSLELGDSALYFCASSVMGQSAYTFGSGTRLTVV.

The chain recombines TRBV7-3 with TRBJ2-1, with 9 bases aligning to TRBD2. The germline V gene has CDR1 SGHTA and CDR2 FQGTGA. The J segment lost 10 bases and the V segment lost 0 bases, leaving 10 bases of the junction unmatched. CDR3 length: 16 residues. In DNA, the CDR3 is TGTGCCAGCAGCTTAACGGGTAGCGGGGGCCGTCGGGAGCAGTTCTTC. Its translation is CASSLTGSGGRREQFF.